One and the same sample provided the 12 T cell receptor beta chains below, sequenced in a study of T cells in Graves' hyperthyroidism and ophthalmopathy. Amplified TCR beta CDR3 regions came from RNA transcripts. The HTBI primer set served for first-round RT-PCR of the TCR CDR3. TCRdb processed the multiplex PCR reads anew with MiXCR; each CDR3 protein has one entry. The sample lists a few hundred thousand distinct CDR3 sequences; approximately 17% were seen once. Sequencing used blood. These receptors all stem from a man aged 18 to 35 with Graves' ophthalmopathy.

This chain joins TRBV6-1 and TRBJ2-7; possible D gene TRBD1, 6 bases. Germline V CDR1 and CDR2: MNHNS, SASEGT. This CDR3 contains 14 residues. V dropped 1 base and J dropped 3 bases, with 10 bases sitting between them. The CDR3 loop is CASSEVGRGYEQYF. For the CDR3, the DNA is TGTGCCAGCAGTGAAGTAGGCAGGGGCTACGAGCAGTACTTC.

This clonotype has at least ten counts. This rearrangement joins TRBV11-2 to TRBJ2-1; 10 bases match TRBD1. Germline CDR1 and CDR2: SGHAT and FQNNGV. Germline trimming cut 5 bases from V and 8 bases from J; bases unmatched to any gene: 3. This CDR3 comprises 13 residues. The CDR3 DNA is TGTGCCAGCAGCGGGACAGGGGACTATGAGCAGTTCTTC. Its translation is CASSGTGDYEQFF.

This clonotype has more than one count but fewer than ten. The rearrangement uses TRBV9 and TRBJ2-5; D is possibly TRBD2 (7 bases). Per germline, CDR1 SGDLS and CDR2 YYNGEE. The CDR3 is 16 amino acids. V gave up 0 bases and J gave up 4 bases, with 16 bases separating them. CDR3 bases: TGTGCCAGCAGCGTAGCTGGAGGGGGGGTCCGAGAGACCCAGTACTTC. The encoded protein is CASSVAGGGVRETQYF.

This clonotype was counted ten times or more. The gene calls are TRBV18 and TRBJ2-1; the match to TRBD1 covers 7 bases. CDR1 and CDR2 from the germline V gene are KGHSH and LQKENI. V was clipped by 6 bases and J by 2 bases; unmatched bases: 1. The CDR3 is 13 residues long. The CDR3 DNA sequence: TGTGCCAGCTCGCAGGGGGCCTACAATGAGCAGTTCTTC. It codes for CASSQGAYNEQFF. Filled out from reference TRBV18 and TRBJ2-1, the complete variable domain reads NAGVMQNPRHLVRRRGQEARLRCSPMKGHSHVYWYRQLPEEGLKFMVYLQKENIIDESGMPKERFSAEFPKEGPSILRIQQVVRGDSAAYFCASSQGAYNEQFFGPGTRLTVL.

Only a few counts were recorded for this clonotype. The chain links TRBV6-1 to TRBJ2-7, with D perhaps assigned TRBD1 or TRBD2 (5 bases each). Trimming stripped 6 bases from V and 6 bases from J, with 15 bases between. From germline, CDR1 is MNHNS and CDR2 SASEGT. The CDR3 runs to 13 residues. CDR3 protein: CASRITGATEQYF. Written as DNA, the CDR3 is TGTGCCAGCAGAATTACCGGGGCCACCGAGCAGTACTTC.

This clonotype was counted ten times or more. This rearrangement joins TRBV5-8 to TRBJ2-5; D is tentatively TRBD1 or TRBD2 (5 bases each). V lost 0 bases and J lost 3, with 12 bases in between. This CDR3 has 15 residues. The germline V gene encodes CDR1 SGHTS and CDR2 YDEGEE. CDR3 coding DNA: TGTGCCAGCAGCTTGGCCTGGGGGACGAAAGAGACCCAGTACTTC. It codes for CASSLAWGTKETQYF.

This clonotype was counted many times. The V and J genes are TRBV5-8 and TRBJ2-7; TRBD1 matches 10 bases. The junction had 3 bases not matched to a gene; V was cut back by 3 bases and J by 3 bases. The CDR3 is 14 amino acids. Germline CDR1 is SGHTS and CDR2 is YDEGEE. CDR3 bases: TGTGCCAGCAGCTGGGGACAGGGGATCTACGAGCAGTACTTC. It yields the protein CASSWGQGIYEQYF.

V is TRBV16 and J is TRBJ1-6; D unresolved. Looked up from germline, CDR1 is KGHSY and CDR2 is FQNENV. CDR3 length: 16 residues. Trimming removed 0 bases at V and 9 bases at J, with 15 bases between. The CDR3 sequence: CASSQSLAGPGSPLHF. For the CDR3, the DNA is TGTGCCAGCAGCCAATCTTTGGCTGGGCCGGGTTCACCCCTCCACTTT.

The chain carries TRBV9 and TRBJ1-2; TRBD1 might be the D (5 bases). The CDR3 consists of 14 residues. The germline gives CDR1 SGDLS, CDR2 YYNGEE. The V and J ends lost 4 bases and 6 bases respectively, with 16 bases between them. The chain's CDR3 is CASSPKGLSNGYTF. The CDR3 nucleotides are TGTGCCAGCAGCCCAAAGGGACTTTCAAATGGCTACACCTTC. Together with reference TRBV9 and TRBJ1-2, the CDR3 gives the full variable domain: DSGVTQTPKHLITATGQRVTLRCSPRSGDLSVYWYQQSLDQGLQFLIQYYNGEERAKGNILERFSAQQFPDLHSELNLSSLELGDSALYFCASSPKGLSNGYTFGSGTRLTVV.

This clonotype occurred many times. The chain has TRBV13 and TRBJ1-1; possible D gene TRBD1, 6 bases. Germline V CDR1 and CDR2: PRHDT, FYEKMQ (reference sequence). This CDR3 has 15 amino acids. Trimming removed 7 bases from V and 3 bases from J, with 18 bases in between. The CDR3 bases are TGTGCCAGCACCGGGGCGGGAAGGGGGGACACTGAAGCTTTCTTT. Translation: CASTGAGRGDTEAFF. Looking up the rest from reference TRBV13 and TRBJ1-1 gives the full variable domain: AAGVIQSPRHLIKEKRETATLKCYPIPRHDTVYWYQQGPGQDPQFLISFYEKMQSDKGSIPDRFSAQQFSDYHSELNMSSLELGDSALYFCASTGAGRGDTEAFFGQGTRLTVV.

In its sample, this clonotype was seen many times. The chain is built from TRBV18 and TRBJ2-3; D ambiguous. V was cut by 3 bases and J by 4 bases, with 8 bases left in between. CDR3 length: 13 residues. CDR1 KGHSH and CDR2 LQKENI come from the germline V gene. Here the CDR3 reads CASSPVQADTQYF. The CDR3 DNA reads TGTGCCAGCTCACCGGTTCAGGCAGATACGCAGTATTTT.

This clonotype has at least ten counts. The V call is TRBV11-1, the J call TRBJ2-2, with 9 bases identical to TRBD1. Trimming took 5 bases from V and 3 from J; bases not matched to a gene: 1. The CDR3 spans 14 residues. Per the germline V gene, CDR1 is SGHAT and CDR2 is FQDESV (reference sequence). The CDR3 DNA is TGTGCCAGCAGCCGGACAGGGGACACCGGGGAGCTGTTTTTT. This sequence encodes CASSRTGDTGELFF.